This T cell receptor (beta chain) came from a study of blood T cell repertoires in COVID-19 (TCRdb year 2020). A note on the overall study: Collaborator samples came from the United States, Italy and Spain and covered acute and convalescent phases of COVID-19. Subjects who had been exposed to COVID-19, were actively infected with it, or had recovered from it provided the deeply sampled blood TCRbeta repertoires that made up the dataset. Where available, HLA class I and class II types were obtained from metadata supplied by the sample provider rather than from assay-based typing. The prospective study material was composed of cDNA or gDNA derived from T cells, B-cell-depleted T cells, or PBMCs. A freely available public database, intended as a resource for researchers studying the immune response to SARS-CoV-2, is where the repertoires were released. The samples were drawn from the first 160 participants of the ongoing ImmuneRACE study and from 1,254 subjects provided by 6 global collaborators. Sample metadata almost always included a de-identified subject ID, COVID-19 status, age in years and sex. Findings and caveats that apply to the study as a whole: Clinical and demographic metadata were provided uncurated, with the amount varying by source and participant.

TCRbeta CDR3 regions were amplified from genomic DNA by means of the immunoSEQ Assay, a bias-controlled multiplex PCR. The paper's data handling went like this. Nucleated cell counts per sample were estimated from amplification of reference gene primers within the assay. To quantify the absolute abundance of each unique TCRbeta CDR3 rearrangement, sequence reads were collapsed and filtered. For each sample, productive Simpson clonality was calculated as the square root of Simpson's diversity index over productive rearrangements. Not all clones reach the TCRdb copy of this immuneACCESS table, which keeps in-frame sequences only. Checked studies attribute under half of the gap to unresolved V genes and leave the rest unexplained. V, J and clone size are those of that table, while D and trimming were read from the DNA. For this sample the table gives around 70,000 clones, of which around 75% were detected only once. Roughly 21% of the sample goes to the ten largest clones.

Concerning this clone: It has no known antigen specificity. No much larger clone exists at a distance of one base, and base qualities are not known.

Collaborating institutions collected whole blood in K2EDTA tubes following their own protocols. For TCRbeta analysis, collaborators shipped samples in one of three forms: frozen whole blood, isolated PBMCs, or DNA extracted from either of those sample types. The sequence derives from a man in his 70s with acute or convalescent COVID-19. The sample comprised peripheral blood.

The DNA is as follows: TGTGCCACCAGTGACTACCGGGGTTCTGCCTACGAGCAGTACTTC. Its translation is CATSDYRGSAYEQYF. The rearrangement joined TRBV24-1 to TRBJ2-7; perhaps TRBD2 is the D gene, with 5 bases matching. The CDR3, from cysteine to phenylalanine, totals 15 residues. Left in the record is the CDR3 DNA by itself, 45 bases read in frame from the first base. CDR1 KGHDR and CDR2 SFDVKD are derived from the germline V gene. Trimming costs V 4 bases and J 2 bases, and their ends lie 14 bases apart.